The 27 T cell receptor beta chains presented below share a single source sample, sequenced in a study of blood T cells in healthy people across ages. A J-beta primer mix and a sample-barcoded 5' primer were used in a second PCR of about 7 to 12 cycles. MiXCR, applied by TCRdb to the 5' RACE reads, yields one record per CDR3 protein. The sample lists over 300,000 distinct CDR3 sequences, about half occurring once. The sample consisted of blood. These receptors were collected from a man in his sixties in good health.

The chain recombines TRBV27 with TRBJ2-1; 13 bases line up with TRBD2. The CDR3 spans 15 residues. V shed 6 bases, J shed 8 bases, and the junction held 7 bases outside the gene matches. The V gene's germline CDR1 is MNHEY and CDR2 SMNVEV (reference sequence). The CDR3 loop reads CASSRTSGSWHEQFF. CDR3 nucleotide sequence: TGTGCCAGCAGCCGGACTAGCGGGAGTTGGCATGAGCAGTTCTTC.

The V and J genes are TRBV29-1 and TRBJ2-7, with TRBD1 matching over 11 bases. V was pared by 8 bases and J by 6 bases, with 9 bases of the junction left unmatched. Germline V gives CDR1 SQVTM, CDR2 ANQGSEA. The CDR3 contains 13 residues. CDR3 DNA sequence: TGCAGCACCCGGACAGGGGGCATGTTCGAGCAGTACTTC. Translating it yields CSTRTGGMFEQYF.

The CDR3 region is CASSPMGYGYTF. The DNA of the CDR3 is TGTGCCAGCAGTCCTATGGGGTATGGCTACACCTTC. This chain joins TRBV27 and TRBJ1-2; D is ambiguous. Germline assignment: CDR1 MNHEY and CDR2 SMNVEV (reference sequence). The V gene lost 5 bases and the J gene lost 5 bases, with 9 bases spanning the gap. The CDR3 totals 12 residues.

The chain uses TRBV7-2 and TRBJ2-7; TRBD2 matches 9 bases. Germline V lookup: CDR1 SGHTA, CDR2 FQGNSA. This CDR3 is 16 amino acids long. Trimming removed 5 bases from V and 7 bases from J; junction bases left unmatched: 15. The CDR3 is CASSPRGGVSYNEQYF. DNA for the CDR3: TGTGCCAGCAGCCCGCGGGGGGGGGTGTCCTACAATGAGCAGTACTTC.

In DNA form, the CDR3 reads TGTGCCAGCAGTGACCGGGACAACTATTTAACTAATGAAAAACTGTTTTTT. Amino acid sequence: CASSDRDNYLTNEKLFF. This sequence joins TRBV6-1 and TRBJ1-4; TRBD1 is a possible D gene (6 bases). This CDR3 is built from 17 residues. Trimming removed 3 bases at V and 1 base at J, with 15 bases between. The germline gives CDR1 MNHNS, CDR2 SASEGT.

This clonotype appeared a few times. This chain joins TRBV28 and TRBJ2-5, with 10 bases identical to TRBD2. This CDR3 has 15 amino acids. From germline, CDR1 is MDHEN and CDR2 SYDVKM. V dropped 3 bases and J dropped 3; count of bases not matched to a gene: 4. CDR3 sequence reads: CASSFEREGKETQYF. The DNA of the CDR3 is TGTGCCAGCAGTTTTGAGCGGGAGGGAAAAGAGACCCAGTACTTC.

This chain connects TRBV20-1 to TRBJ1-1; 7 nucleotides align to TRBD1. The CDR3 consists of 14 residues. Germline V gives CDR1 DFQATT, CDR2 SNEGSKA (reference sequence). V was pared by 2 bases and J by 1 base, with 4 bases of the junction left unmatched. The CDR3 bases are TGCAGTGCTAGAAGGGGGCAAGCGAACACTGAAGCTTTCTTT. Translated: CSARRGQANTEAFF.

The V gene is TRBV20-1, the J gene TRBJ2-3; the match to TRBD2 covers 10 bases. V shed 4 bases and J 4 bases; nucleotides not matched to a gene: 5. In germline, CDR1 is DFQATT, CDR2 SNEGSKA (reference sequence). CDR3 length: 14 residues. The DNA of the CDR3 is TGCAGTGCTATCCAGCGGGGGGGATCAGATACGCAGTATTTT. Amino acids: CSAIQRGGSDTQYF.

J is TRBJ2-1 and V is TRBV20-1, with TRBD2 matching over 8 bases. Germline V gives CDR1 DFQATT, CDR2 SNEGSKA (reference sequence). Trimming removed 3 bases from V and 7 bases from J; junction bases left unmatched: 11. The CDR3 is made up of 15 amino acids. The DNA of the CDR3 is TGCAGTGCTAGCGGGAGGGCCAGAGAAAAAAATGAGCAGTTCTTC. Amino acids: CSASGRAREKNEQFF.

The gene calls are TRBV10-1 and TRBJ2-3; D unclear. V was clipped by 4 bases and J by 0 bases, with 8 bases between them. Per the germline V gene, CDR1 is WNHNN and CDR2 is SYGVQD (reference sequence). The CDR3 spans 14 residues. This chain's CDR3 is CASSGEASTDTQYF. In DNA, the CDR3 is TGCGCCAGCAGTGGGGAAGCTAGCACAGATACGCAGTATTTT.

The V and J genes are TRBV29-1 and TRBJ2-7, with 8 nucleotides matching TRBD2. V shed 3 bases and J 2 bases; nucleotides not matched to a gene: 6. The CDR3 runs 14 residues. Germline CDR1 and CDR2: SQVTM and ANQGSEA. The CDR3 nucleotides are TGCAGCGTTGAGGCTAGCGGGCGTCCCTACGAGCAGTACTTC. The encoded protein is CSVEASGRPYEQYF.

This clonotype was recorded at least ten times. The V and J genes are TRBV20-1 and TRBJ2-5; D unclear. The germline V and J ends were trimmed by 1 base and 4 bases, with 7 bases remaining between them. Per germline, CDR1 DFQATT and CDR2 SNEGSKA (reference sequence). This CDR3 contains 12 residues. CDR3: CSARALGETQYF. DNA for the CDR3: TGCAGTGCTAGAGCCCTGGGAGAGACCCAGTACTTC.

This clonotype was recorded once. The chain has TRBV20-1 and TRBJ1-1; D ambiguous. Germline assignment: CDR1 DFQATT and CDR2 SNEGSKA (reference sequence). The CDR3 totals 14 residues. V was shortened by 0 bases and J by 3 bases, with 11 bases between the two germline ends. The CDR3 DNA sequence: TGCAGTGCTAGAGATCGTGGAGGGCACACTGAAGCTTTCTTT. Protein: CSARDRGGHTEAFF.

A note on this clonotype: A junction end diverges from the germline sequence, so it may reflect a read error. V usage is TRBV20-1 and J usage is TRBJ2-3; D possibly corresponds to TRBD1 (6 bases). Germline loops: CDR1 DFQATT, CDR2 SNEGSKA (reference sequence). The CDR3 covers 14 residues. In DNA form, the CDR3 reads TGCGGTGCTAGAGGGGACATTCGCACAGATACGCAGTATTTT. Its translation: CGARGDIRTDTQYF.

This chain joins TRBV7-8 and TRBJ2-3; D is undetermined. V was shortened by 0 bases and J by 2 bases, with 18 bases between the two germline ends. From germline, CDR1 is SGHVS and CDR2 FQNEAQ. The CDR3 has 18 amino acids. The CDR3 DNA is TGTGCCAGCAGCTTAGCGGCAGCAAACCCCCTTGCCACAGATACGCAGTATTTT. This codes for CASSLAAANPLATDTQYF.

The rearrangement uses TRBV28 and TRBJ2-3; 10 nucleotides match TRBD2. This CDR3 has 16 amino acids. After removal of 5 bases from V and 2 bases from J, the junction contained 7 bases not matched to a gene. Germline-derived CDR1 and CDR2 are MDHEN and SYDVKM. CDR3 nucleotide sequence: TGTGCCAGCAGTGCCGCACTAGCGGGATTCACAGATACGCAGTATTTT. Its translation: CASSAALAGFTDTQYF.

The V and J genes are TRBV4-2 and TRBJ2-5, with 9 bases identical to TRBD2. The closer fit of TRBJ2-7 to the DNA end suggests the J call may be wrong. There are 15 residues in the CDR3. The germline CDR1 and CDR2 sequences are LGHNA and YNFKEQ. CDR3 in amino acids: CASSHQPSGIHEQYF. CDR3 sequence (DNA): TGTGCCAGCAGCCATCAACCTAGCGGGATCCACGAGCAGTACTTC.

This clonotype was detected only once. The J gene is TRBJ2-7, the V gene TRBV6-5; the D gene is possibly TRBD2 (5 bases). The CDR3 spans 14 residues. V was shortened by 6 bases and J by 0 bases, with 12 bases between the two germline ends. Germline CDR1 reads MNHEY; CDR2 reads SVGAGI. CDR3 sequence reads: CASSADWSSYEQYF. CDR3 nucleotide sequence: TGTGCCAGCAGCGCGGACTGGAGCTCCTACGAGCAGTACTTC.

The rearrangement joins TRBV7-8 to TRBJ2-1; 13 nucleotides match TRBD2. The V segment lost 5 bases and the J segment 13 bases; nucleotides outside the gene matches: 5. The CDR3 has 13 residues. CDR1 and CDR2 (germline): SGHVS, FQNEAQ. This chain's CDR3 is CASSQTSGRAQFF. CDR3 nucleotide sequence: TGTGCCAGCAGCCAAACTAGCGGGAGGGCCCAGTTCTTC.

This clonotype was detected once. The chain combines TRBV2 with TRBJ2-3, with D unresolved. CDR1 SNHLY and CDR2 FYNNEI come from the germline V gene. This CDR3 is built from 14 residues. The germline V and J ends were trimmed by 6 bases and 3 bases, with 13 bases remaining between them. The CDR3 loop is CASSSWDRTDTQYF. CDR3 nucleotide sequence: TGTGCCAGCAGCTCCTGGGATCGGACAGATACGCAGTATTTT.

This rearrangement joins TRBV27 to TRBJ2-7; 7 bases are a match to TRBD1. The V gene's germline CDR1 is MNHEY and CDR2 SMNVEV (reference sequence). CDR3 size: 15 residues. Germline trimming cut 5 bases from V and 2 bases from J; bases unmatched to any gene: 9. CDR3: CASSRDRERAYEQYF. The CDR3 DNA follows: TGTGCCAGCAGTCGCGACAGGGAAAGGGCCTACGAGCAGTACTTC.

The chain uses TRBV10-2 and TRBJ1-5; tentatively, D is TRBD1 (5 bases). This CDR3 region has 16 residues. The germline CDR1 and CDR2 sequences are WSHSY and SAAADI. V was cut by 0 bases and J by 0 bases, with 9 bases left in between. CDR3 bases: TGCGCCAGCAGTGAGTCCAAGGGGAATAGCAATCAGCCCCAGCATTTT. Translated, it gives CASSESKGNSNQPQHF.

This clonotype has a single count. The chain joins TRBV7-9 to TRBJ2-1; TRBD1 agrees at 10 bases. The CDR3 length is 17 residues. V trimming: 8 bases; J trimming: 1 base; junction bases outside the gene matches: 11. The germline gives CDR1 SEHNR, CDR2 FQNEAQ (reference sequence). This CDR3 reads CASVPGQGQNSYNEQFF. CDR3 DNA sequence: TGTGCCAGCGTGCCGGGACAGGGGCAAAATTCCTACAATGAGCAGTTCTTC.

The chain carries TRBV12-3 or TRBV12-4 and TRBJ2-3; TRBD1 aligns across 7 bases. V lost 7 bases, J lost 2 bases, and 6 bases stayed unmatched. The CDR3 runs to 14 residues. The CDR3 sequence: CASTRTGSTDTQYF. CDR3 DNA sequence: TGTGCCAGCACCCGGACAGGATCCACAGATACGCAGTATTTT.

The rearrangement links TRBV6-1 to TRBJ2-3; 7 nucleotides align to TRBD2. The CDR3 runs 14 residues. Germline trimming cut 4 bases from V and 6 bases from J; bases unmatched to any gene: 7. CDR1 is MNHNS, CDR2 SASEGT, per germline. CDR3 sequence (DNA): TGTGCCAGCAGTGCTGGCGGGGGTTTGGATACGCAGTATTTT. Translating gives CASSAGGGLDTQYF.

V and J are TRBV20-1 and TRBJ2-7, with 11 bases fitting TRBD2. Germline V gives CDR1 DFQATT, CDR2 SNEGSKA (reference sequence). This CDR3 region has 16 residues. V was pared by 6 bases and J by 7 bases, with 17 bases of the junction left unmatched. In DNA form, the CDR3 reads TGCAGTGCCAAAGAGGCTAGCGGGAGGTTCCTGGAGGAGCAGTACTTC. The encoded protein is CSAKEASGRFLEEQYF.

This clonotype showed up many times. The chain has TRBV28 and TRBJ2-7, with 10 bases matching TRBD1. The germline V gene encodes CDR1 MDHEN and CDR2 SYDVKM. This CDR3 comprises 15 residues. The J segment lost 2 bases and the V segment lost 4 bases, leaving 5 bases of the junction unmatched. As DNA, the CDR3 is TGTGCCAGCAGTTCGGGACAGGGGCCACCCTACGAGCAGTACTTC. Protein sequence: CASSSGQGPPYEQYF.